The 8 T cell receptor beta chains below all came from one sample that was sequenced in a study of blood T cell repertoires in COVID-19. Clones were sequenced by immunoSEQ multiplex PCR, and TCRdb holds only the in-frame ones, with some missing. This sample has over 300,000 clones; around 90% occur once, and the top ten carry about 6.5%. The sample comprised peripheral blood. Every receptor here comes from a man aged 18-30 years with active or convalescent COVID-19.

The V call is TRBV6-5, the J call TRBJ2-7; TRBD1 matches 10 bases. The CDR3 is made up of 15 amino acids. Germline V lookup: CDR1 MNHEY, CDR2 SVGAGI. J gave up 0 bases and V 4 bases, and 3 bases lay outside the gene matches. In nucleotides, the CDR3 is TGTGCCAGCAGTTTGGACAGGGGGAGCTCCTACGAGCAGTACTTC. Its protein is CASSLDRGSSYEQYF.

The rearrangement uses TRBV4-1 and TRBJ2-1; TRBD2 is a possible D gene (5 bases). The ends were cut back, 1 base at V and 0 bases at J, with 10 bases in the middle. The CDR3 covers 16 residues. Germline loops: CDR1 MGHRA, CDR2 YSYEKL. CDR3 loop: CASSQVFGDSYNEQFF. In nucleotides, the CDR3 is TGCGCCAGCAGCCAAGTTTTCGGGGACTCCTACAATGAGCAGTTCTTC.

J is TRBJ1-2 and V is TRBV19; D is unclear. Between the trimmed V and J ends, which lost 0 bases and 2 bases, there was a span of 10 bases. CDR3 size: 15 residues. Germline lookup yields CDR1 LNHDA and CDR2 SQIVND (reference sequence). DNA for the CDR3: TGTGCCAGTAGTATAGATTCCACAGTCAACTATGGCTACACCTTC. Its translation is CASSIDSTVNYGYTF.

The chain uses TRBV18 and TRBJ2-7; TRBD1 agrees at 11 bases. This CDR3 is built from 15 residues. Losses at the gene ends were 1 base for V and 7 bases for J; bases not matched to a gene: 6. Germline-derived CDR1 and CDR2 are KGHSH and LQKENI. The CDR3 nucleotides read TGTGCCAGCTCACCACAAGGACAGGGGGCTAGGGAGCAGTACTTC. This gives the protein CASSPQGQGAREQYF.

The chain employs TRBV7-3 and TRBJ2-7; D remains ambiguous. The germline gives CDR1 SGHTA, CDR2 FQGTGA. The CDR3 has 15 amino acids. The V end was cut by 2 bases, the J end by 0 bases, with 11 bases between. CDR3 region: CASSLWSVRSYEQYF. The CDR3 DNA reads as TGTGCCAGCAGCTTATGGTCGGTCCGCTCCTACGAGCAGTACTTC.

The chain joins TRBV13 to TRBJ1-4; perhaps TRBD1 as D (6 bases). V was clipped by 3 bases and J by 4 bases, with 9 bases between them. CDR1 and CDR2 (germline): PRHDT, FYEKMQ (reference sequence). CDR3 length: 14 amino acids. DNA of the CDR3: TGTGCCAGCAGCTTCGGACAGCTTAATGAAAAACTGTTTTTT. It yields the protein CASSFGQLNEKLFF.

The chain combines TRBV2 with TRBJ1-5; 10 nucleotides agree with TRBD1. Germline lookup yields CDR1 SNHLY and CDR2 FYNNEI. After removal of 5 bases from V and 6 bases from J, the junction contained 4 bases not matched to a gene. CDR3 length: 14 amino acids. The CDR3 nucleotides are TGTGCCAGCAGTTGGACAGGGGGAGGTCAGCCCCAGCATTTT. This translates into CASSWTGGGQPQHF.

V and J are TRBV7-9 and TRBJ1-3; no clear D. This CDR3 has 15 amino acids. The germline V and J ends were trimmed by 2 bases and 0 bases, with 8 bases remaining between them. Germline V gene sequence: CDR1 SEHNR, CDR2 FQNEAQ (reference sequence). The DNA for the CDR3 is TGTGCCAGCAGCTTATATGACAACTCTGGAAACACCATATATTTT. This translates into CASSLYDNSGNTIYF.